The 18 T cell receptor beta chains in this list originate from one sample, sequenced in a study of CD8 T cells in Susac syndrome. Random hexamers were used to reverse transcribe an amount of roughly 0.45 to 1 ug RNA. Each CDR3 protein is one row after TCRdb ran MiXCR on the immunoSEQ multiplex PCR reads. Seen here are approximately 57,000 distinct CDR3 sequences, more than 85% observed once, and the top ten hold 0.75%. Sequenced: CD8+ T cells from PBMCs. The receptor set was obtained from a human donor with Susac syndrome.

The genes are TRBV12-3 or TRBV12-4 and TRBJ2-2; D unresolved. The CDR3 spans 13 residues. V lost 6 bases and J 5 bases, leaving 10 bases between the germline ends. CDR3: CASRGRTTGELFF. The CDR3 DNA reads as TGTGCCAGCAGGGGTAGGACGACCGGGGAGCTGTTTTTT.

The chain uses TRBV20-1 and TRBJ1-6; D unclear. The CDR3 totals 15 residues. Germline lookup yields CDR1 DFQATT and CDR2 SNEGSKA (reference sequence). With 6 bases removed from V and 0 bases from J, the gap between germline ends came to 12 bases. The CDR3 reads CSARRESSYNSPLHF. The CDR3, as DNA: TGCAGTGCCAGAAGGGAGAGCTCCTATAATTCACCCCTCCACTTT.

The V gene is TRBV3-1, the J gene TRBJ1-2; perhaps TRBD1 as D (6 bases). The CDR3 runs 12 residues. Germline V gene data show CDR1 as LGHDT and CDR2 as YNNKEL (reference sequence). V was pared by 8 bases and J by 1 base, with 8 bases between. In DNA, the CDR3 is TGTGCCAGCTCGGACAGTAACTATGGCTACACCTTC. This encodes CASSDSNYGYTF.

This clonotype was detected once. The chain couples TRBV28 to TRBJ1-2; 8 positions agree with TRBD1. V was pared by 4 bases and J by 7 bases, with 5 bases of the junction left unmatched. CDR1 is MDHEN and CDR2 is SYDVKM in the germline V gene. The CDR3 has 13 amino acids. CDR3 amino acids: CASSWTGSSGYTF. Here the CDR3 DNA reads TGTGCCAGCAGTTGGACAGGGTCATCTGGCTACACCTTC.

V is TRBV9 and J is TRBJ2-1; D is uncertain. Germline CDR1 is SGDLS and CDR2 is YYNGEE. Trimming removed 0 bases at V and 4 bases at J, with 5 bases between. The CDR3 is 13 amino acids. CDR3 DNA: TGTGCCAGCAGCGTAGAAGAGTACAATGAGCAGTTCTTC. Encoded protein: CASSVEEYNEQFF.

In DNA, the CDR3 is TGTGCCAGTAGTTGGGAAGGGGCAAGCTCCTACAATGAGCAGTTCTTC. Translation: CASSWEGASSYNEQFF. The V call is TRBV19, the J call TRBJ2-1; D is possibly TRBD1 (5 bases). Trimming took 5 bases from V and 0 from J, leaving 14 bases between them. There are 16 residues in the CDR3. The germline V gene has CDR1 LNHDA and CDR2 SQIVND (reference sequence).

The chain joins TRBV4-2 to TRBJ1-1; possible D gene TRBD1, 5 bases. The CDR3 has 15 residues. Trimming took off 0 bases at V and 6 bases at J, with 14 bases between the two ends. Germline CDR1 and CDR2: LGHNA and YNFKEQ. The CDR3 DNA follows: TGTGCCAGCAGCCAAGATCCCTCTCGGGGGGCTGAAGCTTTCTTT. Translation: CASSQDPSRGAEAFF.

V is TRBV9 and J is TRBJ2-5; D may be TRBD2 (5 bases). The CDR3 is 15 amino acids. Germline loops: CDR1 SGDLS, CDR2 YYNGEE. The V end was cut by 2 bases, the J end by 5 bases, with 16 bases between. The CDR3 reads CASSVRRLPGETQYF. Written as DNA, the CDR3 is TGTGCCAGCAGCGTCCGCAGGCTACCGGGGGAGACCCAGTACTTC.

This clonotype came up once. This chain uses TRBV4-3 with TRBJ2-2; maybe TRBD2 (5 bases). Looked up from germline, CDR1 is LGHNA and CDR2 is YSLEER. Trimming removed 1 base from V and 8 bases from J, with 29 bases in between. This CDR3 is 20 amino acids long. DNA of the CDR3: TGCGCCAGCAGCCAAGCCCCCCGGACGTATGCGGGCCACCGTGCTGGGGAGCTGTTTTTT. Its protein is CASSQAPRTYAGHRAGELFF.

CDR3 sequence reads: CSALRVDGTYEQYF. The CDR3 nucleotides read TGCAGCGCTCTACGGGTAGACGGTACCTACGAGCAGTACTTC. The chain combines TRBV29-1 with TRBJ2-7, with unresolved D. The CDR3 contains 14 residues. The V gene's germline CDR1 is SQVTM and CDR2 ANQGSEA. V lost 7 bases and J 2 bases, leaving 18 bases between the germline ends.

CDR3 amino acids: CASREGYTFSYEQYF. DNA for the CDR3: TGTGCCAGCAGGGAGGGCTACACCTTCTCCTACGAGCAGTACTTC. The V and J genes are TRBV12-3 or TRBV12-4 and TRBJ2-7; possible D gene TRBD2, 6 bases. This CDR3 spans 15 amino acids. V was clipped by 6 bases and J by 0 bases, with 15 bases between them.

The chain is built from TRBV7-9 and TRBJ2-5; 8 nucleotides match TRBD2. Germline CDR1 SEHNR, CDR2 FQNEAQ (reference sequence). With 3 bases clipped from V and 5 bases from J, the junction kept 8 bases outside the gene matches. CDR3 length equals 15 residues. CDR3 loop: CASSFAKAGGETQYF. CDR3 nucleotides: TGTGCCAGCAGCTTCGCAAAGGCGGGGGGCGAGACCCAGTACTTC. The variable domain in full, with the rest retrieved from reference TRBV7-9 and TRBJ2-5, is DTGVSQNPRHKITKRGQNVTFRCDPISEHNRLYWYRQTLGQGPEFLTYFQNEAQLEKSRLLSDRFSAERPKGSFSTLEIQRTEQGDSAMYLCASSFAKAGGETQYFGPGTRLLVL.

This clonotype was seen just once. V and J are TRBV20-1 and TRBJ2-7; either TRBD1 or TRBD2 may fit D (5 bases each). The CDR3 runs to 15 residues. CDR1 and CDR2 from the germline V gene are DFQATT and SNEGSKA (reference sequence). Deletions cut 3 bases from V and 1 base from J, with 16 bases between. CDR3 nucleotide sequence: TGCAGTGCTAGGTCCTCCGGGACCCCATCCTACGAGCAGTACTTC. It encodes CSARSSGTPSYEQYF.

The rearrangement links TRBV20-1 to TRBJ2-1, with TRBD2 matching over 10 bases. This CDR3 has 17 residues. Per the germline V gene, CDR1 is DFQATT and CDR2 is SNEGSKA (reference sequence). Germline trimming cut 1 base from V and 4 bases from J; bases unmatched to any gene: 10. DNA of the CDR3: TGCAGTGCTAGAGGGGCGGGGACTAGCGAATCTTACAATGAGCAGTTCTTC. Amino acid sequence: CSARGAGTSESYNEQFF.

This clonotype occurred once. V and J are TRBV12-3 or TRBV12-4 and TRBJ2-7; D not resolved. The germline V and J ends were trimmed by 3 bases and 2 bases, with 8 bases remaining between them. The CDR3 has 13 amino acids. The CDR3 is CASSFGRAYEQYF. The CDR3 DNA reads TGTGCCAGCAGTTTTGGCAGAGCCTACGAGCAGTACTTC.

The genes are TRBV9 and TRBJ2-6; the match to TRBD2 covers 10 bases. The length of the CDR3 is 18 residues. The germline V gene encodes CDR1 SGDLS and CDR2 YYNGEE. Unmatched junction bases numbered 5, after V lost 2 bases and J lost 0 bases. This CDR3 is CASSVASGGVSGANVLTF. The DNA for the CDR3 is TGTGCCAGCAGCGTGGCTAGCGGGGGTGTCTCTGGGGCCAACGTCCTGACTTTC.

This sequence joins TRBV6-5 and TRBJ2-5; 7 bases line up with TRBD2. V lost 0 bases and J lost 0; bases outside the gene matches: 1. CDR3 size: 15 residues. In germline, CDR1 is MNHEY, CDR2 SVGAGI. CDR3 protein: CASSYSGGNQETQYF. CDR3 in DNA: TGTGCCAGCAGTTACTCGGGGGGGAACCAAGAGACCCAGTACTTC.

The V and J genes are TRBV29-1 and TRBJ2-7; D not certain. The V end was cut by 4 bases, the J end by 0 bases, with 10 bases between. The germline gives CDR1 SQVTM, CDR2 ANQGSEA. CDR3 length: 13 residues. CDR3 coding DNA: TGCAGCGTTGTCTCCGTCCCCTCCTACGAGCAGTACTTC. This sequence encodes CSVVSVPSYEQYF.